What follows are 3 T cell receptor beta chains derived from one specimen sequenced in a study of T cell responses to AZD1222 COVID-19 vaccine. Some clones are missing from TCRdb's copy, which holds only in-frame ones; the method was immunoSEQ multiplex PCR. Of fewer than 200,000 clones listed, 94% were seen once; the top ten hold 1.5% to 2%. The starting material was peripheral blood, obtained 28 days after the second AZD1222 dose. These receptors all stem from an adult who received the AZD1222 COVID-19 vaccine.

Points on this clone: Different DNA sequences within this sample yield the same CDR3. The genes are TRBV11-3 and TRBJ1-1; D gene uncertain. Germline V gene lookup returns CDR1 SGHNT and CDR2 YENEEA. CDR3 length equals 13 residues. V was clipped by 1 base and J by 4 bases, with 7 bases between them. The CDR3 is CASSLGVTTEAFF. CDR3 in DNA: TGTGCCAGCAGCTTAGGGGTGACCACTGAAGCTTTCTTT. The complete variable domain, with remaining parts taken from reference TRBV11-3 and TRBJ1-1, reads EAGVVQSPRYKIIEKKQPVAFWCNPISGHNTLYWYLQNLGQGPELLIRYENEEAVDDSQLPKDRFSAERLKGVDSTLKIQPAELGDSAVYLCASSLGVTTEAFFGQGTRLTVV.

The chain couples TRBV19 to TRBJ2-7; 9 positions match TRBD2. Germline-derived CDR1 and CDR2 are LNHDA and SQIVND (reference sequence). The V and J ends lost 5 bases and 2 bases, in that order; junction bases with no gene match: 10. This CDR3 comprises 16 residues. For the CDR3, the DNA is TGTGCCAGTAGTTATGCGTGGCGGGAGGGCCCCTACGAGCAGTACTTC. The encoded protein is CASSYAWREGPYEQYF.

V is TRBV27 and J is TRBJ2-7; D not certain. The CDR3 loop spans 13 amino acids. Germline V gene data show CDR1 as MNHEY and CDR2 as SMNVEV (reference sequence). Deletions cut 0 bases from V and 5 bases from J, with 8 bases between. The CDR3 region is CASSLSTPDEQYF. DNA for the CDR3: TGTGCCAGCAGTTTATCGACGCCGGACGAGCAGTACTTC.